The rows below give T cell receptor beta chains drawn from one sample of a study of blood T cell repertoires in COVID-19. Method: immunoSEQ multiplex PCR; TCRdb's copy keeps in-frame clones and lacks some. The sample lists 200,000 to 300,000 clones; 70% to 90% were seen once. Sequenced input: peripheral blood. The receptors stem from a man older than 75 with acute or convalescent COVID-19. Both conserved end residues are part of each CDR3. The D gene is left open where the match is weak. Where a row states a size, it is once, few, many or the class of an expanded clone; other rows omit it.

d_call,clone_size,j_call,v_call,cdr3_nt,cdr3_aa
TRBD1,few,TRBJ1-1,TRBV18,TGTGCCAGCTCACCACCGGGACAGGGGAACACTGAAGCTTTCTTT,CASSPPGQGNTEAFF
TRBD2,NA,TRBJ2-1,TRBV5-1,TGCGCCAGCCGGACTAGCGGGAGCTCCTACAATGAGCAGTTCTTC,CASRTSGSSYNEQFF
NA,NA,TRBJ2-2,TRBV5-4,TGTGCCAGCAGCTTACTACAGGGCACCGGGGAGCTGTTTTTT,CASSLLQGTGELFF
TRBD1,NA,TRBJ2-7,TRBV6-6,TGTGCCAGCAGTCGGTTAGGAGGGACAGGGAGAGTTAGCGAGCAGTACTTC,CASSRLGGTGRVSEQYF
TRBD2,NA,TRBJ2-1,TRBV7-3,TGTGCCAGCAGCTTAATACAGGGACTAGCGGGGGGGCTCAATGAGCAGTTCTTC,CASSLIQGLAGGLNEQFF
NA,once,TRBJ2-3,TRBV6-5,TGTGCCAGCAGCCTTGGGGCATCGGGCACAGATACGCAGTATTTT,CASSLGASGTDTQYF
TRBD1,NA,TRBJ2-7,TRBV5-4,TGTGCCAGCAGTTCACAGGGGCTGCCCTACGAGCAGTACTTC,CASSSQGLPYEQYF
TRBD1,NA,TRBJ2-3,TRBV7-2,TGTGCCAGCAGCTTAGGGCTTGGGGGACAGGGATCGGGCACGCAGTATTTT,CASSLGLGGQGSGTQYF
TRBD2,NA,TRBJ2-7,TRBV27,TGTGCCAGCAGTTTATCATTAGCGGGAAGCACCTACGAGCAGTACTTC,CASSLSLAGSTYEQYF
NA,NA,TRBJ2-7,TRBV29-1,TGCAGCGTTGAAGTCCATCAGGGGGGCGAGCAGTACTTC,CSVEVHQGGEQYF
NA,NA,TRBJ2-3,TRBV6-1,TGTGCCAGCAGTGATAGCGGATTCACAGATACGCAGTATTTT,CASSDSGFTDTQYF
TRBD2,NA,TRBJ2-7,TRBV5-4,TGTGCCAGCAGCTTCCCCACTAGCGGGAAATACGAGCAGTACTTC,CASSFPTSGKYEQYF
NA,NA,TRBJ2-1,TRBV2,TGTGCCAGCATGGGGGGACTTGTATACAATGAGCAGTTCTTC,CASMGGLVYNEQFF
TRBD2,NA,TRBJ2-7,TRBV5-4,TGTGCCAGCAGCTTGGAACCTGGGCGGGGGAGTTCCTACGAGCAGTACTTC,CASSLEPGRGSSYEQYF
TRBD1,NA,TRBJ1-1,TRBV18,TGTGCCAGCTCCCCAGGACAGGGAGGGGAGACTGAAGCTTTCTTT,CASSPGQGGETEAFF
TRBD2,NA,TRBJ2-1,TRBV19,TGTGCCAGTAGTATCGACCTGACTAGCGGAAACTACAATGAGCAGTTCTTC,CASSIDLTSGNYNEQFF
NA,NA,TRBJ2-4,TRBV7-2,TGTGCCAGCAGGGGATCGGGACTAGCCAAAAACATTCAGTACTTC,CASRGSGLAKNIQYF
TRBD1,NA,TRBJ2-1,TRBV28,TGTGCCAGCGGGGGAACCGGGACAGGGGGCAAGAATGAGCAGTTCTTC,CASGGTGTGGKNEQFF
NA,once,TRBJ1-2,TRBV2,TGTGCCAGCGCACTACAGGGAAATAGCGGCTACACCTTC,CASALQGNSGYTF
NA,NA,TRBJ2-6,TRBV19,TGTGCCAGTACCCCAGGACAAGCTGGGGCCAACGTCCTGACTTTC,CASTPGQAGANVLTF
NA,NA,TRBJ2-3,TRBV4-3,TGCGCCAGCAGCCAAGACGGAACGGGGTCGGATACGCAGTATTTT,CASSQDGTGSDTQYF
NA,NA,TRBJ2-7,TRBV7-2,TGTGCCAGCAGCTTGGCAGGAATCTACGAGCAGTACTTC,CASSLAGIYEQYF
TRBD1,NA,TRBJ1-2,TRBV6-5,TGTGCCAGCAGGGGGGACAGGGGAAATAACTATGGCTACACCTTC,CASRGDRGNNYGYTF
TRBD1,NA,TRBJ2-1,TRBV24-1,TGTGCCACCAGTGAGACGGACAGGGGTTACTACAATGAGCAGTTCTTC,CATSETDRGYYNEQFF
NA,NA,TRBJ2-1,TRBV5-4,TGTGCCAGCAGCTTGGGGGGCGGAGAGGAGCAGTTCTTC,CASSLGGGEEQFF
NA,NA,TRBJ1-3,TRBV18,TGTGCCAGCTCACCAAGCGGGGTTGATGGAAACACCATATATTTT,CASSPSGVDGNTIYF
NA,NA,TRBJ2-5,TRBV5-6,TGTGCCAGCAGCTTGTGGCTCAGGGGAGTACAGTACTTC,CASSLWLRGVQYF
NA,NA,TRBJ2-1,TRBV2,TGTGCCAGCAGTGAAGTGCAGGGCTCCTACAATGAGCAGTTCTTC,CASSEVQGSYNEQFF
TRBD1,NA,TRBJ2-7,TRBV4-1,TGCGCCAGCAGCCAAGAGGACAGGGCCTCCTACGAGCAGTACTTC,CASSQEDRASYEQYF
NA,few,TRBJ2-3,TRBV7-3,TGTGCCAGCAGCACGGGACATAAAGAAACGCAGTATTTT,CASSTGHKETQYF
TRBD1,NA,TRBJ1-6,TRBV2,TGTGCGAGCAGCCCGGGACAGGGGTTATGGTCACCCCTCCACTTT,CASSPGQGLWSPLHF
TRBD2,NA,TRBJ2-7,TRBV28,TGTGCCAGCAGTTTCCAGCGGGAGTCTGACGAGCAGTACTTC,CASSFQRESDEQYF
TRBD2,NA,TRBJ2-1,TRBV28,TGTGCCAGCACCTGGACTAGCGGGAGCGGGGAGCAGTTCTTC,CASTWTSGSGEQFF
NA,NA,TRBJ2-5,TRBV7-8,TGTGCCAGCCAACTTGACAGGCGGATCAGAGAGACCCAGTACTTC,CASQLDRRIRETQYF
TRBD2,NA,TRBJ2-3,TRBV5-4,TGTGCCAGCACCCGATCGGCTAGCGGTACCACAGATACGCAGTATTTT,CASTRSASGTTDTQYF
NA,NA,TRBJ2-5,TRBV7-9,TGTGCCAGCAGCCTTTTCCTACAAGAGACCCAGTACTTC,CASSLFLQETQYF
NA,NA,TRBJ2-7,TRBV27,TGTGCCAGCAGTTTATTACAGGGCTCCTACGAGCAGTACTTC,CASSLLQGSYEQYF
NA,NA,TRBJ1-6,TRBV5-1,TGCGCCAGCAGCCCCGAGGGAAATTCACCCCTCCACTTT,CASSPEGNSPLHF
TRBD1,NA,TRBJ2-7,TRBV6-5,TGTGCCAGCAGCGGGGGACAGGGAAATAGACGCGAGCAGTACTTC,CASSGGQGNRREQYF
TRBD1,NA,TRBJ1-5,TRBV5-5,TGTGCCAGCAGCCGCGAGACAGGGTATCAGCCCCAGCATTTT,CASSRETGYQPQHF
TRBD1,NA,TRBJ1-1,TRBV5-4,TGTGCCAGCAGCTTCCAGGGGGATGTAGGGACTGAAGCTTTCTTT,CASSFQGDVGTEAFF
NA,NA,TRBJ1-2,TRBV20-1,TGCAGTGCCGCTAACAACTATGGCTACACCTTC,CSAANNYGYTF
TRBD1,NA,TRBJ1-1,TRBV27,TGTGCCAGCAGCCCTACCGGGACAGGGTTCTTGGAAGCTTTCTTT,CASSPTGTGFLEAFF
NA,NA,TRBJ2-7,TRBV7-9,TGTGCCAGCAGCTTAGGACCTCAAGGGGGATACGAGCAGTACTTC,CASSLGPQGGYEQYF
TRBD2,few,TRBJ2-5,TRBV5-6,TGTGCCAGCAGCTTGCTTAATAGCGGGGGAGAGACCCAGTACTTC,CASSLLNSGGETQYF
NA,NA,TRBJ1-1,TRBV7-9,TGTGCCAGCAGCTTAGAGATAGGGAGCACTGAAGCTTTCTTT,CASSLEIGSTEAFF
NA,NA,TRBJ2-3,TRBV11-3,TGTGCCAGCAGCTTAAGTAGCGATACGCAGTATTTT,CASSLSSDTQYF
TRBD2,NA,TRBJ2-2,TRBV5-4,TGTGCCAGCAGCTCCACCGGGACTACCACCGGGGAGCTGTTTTTT,CASSSTGTTTGELFF
NA,NA,TRBJ1-5,TRBV19,TGTGCCAGTAGTACCGTGGACAGCGGGATCAATCAGCCCCAGCATTTT,CASSTVDSGINQPQHF
TRBD1,NA,TRBJ1-2,TRBV28,TGTGCCAGCAGTCTCGGGACAGGGCGAAACTATGGCTACACCTTC,CASSLGTGRNYGYTF
TRBD1,NA,TRBJ1-5,TRBV28,TGTGCCAGCAGTTTATACAGGGGAAATCAGCCCCAGCATTTT,CASSLYRGNQPQHF
NA,NA,TRBJ1-6,TRBV7-2,TGTGCCAGCAGCTTAGACTTGCCGGATTCACCCCTCCACTTT,CASSLDLPDSPLHF
NA,once,TRBJ2-3,TRBV7-3,TGTGCCAGCAGCGGGACACGGATAGATACGCAGTATTTT,CASSGTRIDTQYF
TRBD1,NA,TRBJ1-5,TRBV4-2,TGTGCCAGCAGCCAGACGGACAGGGATAGCAATCAGCCCCAGCATTTT,CASSQTDRDSNQPQHF